The 26 T cell receptor beta chains in this list originate from one sample, sequenced in a study of post-analysis software for immune sequencing data. Study-level findings and limits: Five TRBV segments, including TRBV5-6, TRBV5-1 and TRBV20-1, were more frequent in patients than controls.

These receptors have no identified antigens. Unique-molecular-identifier-tagged TCR beta cDNA libraries were used. A single record per CDR3 protein comes from TCRdb applying MiXCR to the PCR reads. Altogether over 150,000 distinct CDR3 sequences are present, over 25% being singletons, with the ten largest covering less than 1.6%. The sample was blood. The receptors derive from a girl aged 10 to 17 with multiple sclerosis.

This clonotype has a handful of counts. A read error may explain this, as a much larger clone is one base away. The chain joins TRBV6-1 to TRBJ2-5, with a tentative D call TRBD2 (5 bases). The CDR3 consists of 16 residues. V dropped 6 bases and J dropped 7 bases, with 24 bases sitting between them. Germline lookup yields CDR1 MNHNS and CDR2 SASEGT. The CDR3 here is CASSRFVSEPKGTQYF. CDR3 bases: TGTGCCAGCAGCAGATTCGTTAGCGAACCAAAAGGGACCCAGTACTTC.

Of note for this clonotype: This may stem from a read error, because a much larger clone lies one nucleotide away. The chain couples TRBV7-3 to TRBJ1-1; D is perhaps TRBD1 (5 bases). V dropped 5 bases and J dropped 6 bases, with 13 bases sitting between them. Germline CDR1 and CDR2: SGHTA and FQGTGA. This CDR3 spans 13 amino acids. The CDR3 is CASSIQGDAEAFF. CDR3 DNA sequence: TGTGCCAGCAGCATTCAGGGAGACGCTGAAGCTTTCTTT.

The V gene is TRBV6-5, the J gene TRBJ2-7; D might be TRBD2 (6 bases). This CDR3 contains 13 residues. Between the trimmed V and J ends, which lost 5 bases and 7 bases, there was a span of 15 bases. The germline V gene encodes CDR1 MNHEY and CDR2 SVGAGI. The CDR3 loop is CASSAGLLGEQYF. The CDR3 DNA follows: TGTGCCAGCAGTGCGGGGCTTTTGGGGGAGCAGTACTTC.

This chain uses TRBV3-1 with TRBJ2-5, with 7 bases aligning to TRBD2. V lost 2 bases to trimming and J lost 11 bases; unmatched junction nucleotides: 11. The CDR3 extends over 14 amino acids. Germline V gene sequence: CDR1 LGHDT, CDR2 YNNKEL (reference sequence). The CDR3 sequence: CASSQRGGANEQYF. The DNA of the CDR3 is TGTGCCAGCAGCCAACGGGGAGGGGCGAATGAGCAGTACTTC.

Comment on this clonotype: A read error is possible here, since a much larger clone lies one base away. The chain joins TRBV11-2 to TRBJ2-7; D possibly corresponds to TRBD2 (5 bases). The DNA end lines up better with TRBJ2-5; the J call may be wrong. The CDR3 has 12 amino acids. Germline lookup yields CDR1 SGHAT and CDR2 FQNNGV. The CDR3 sequence is CASSFTEGTQYF. CDR3 in DNA: TGTGCCAGCAGTTTCACAGAGGGGACCCAGTACTTC.

Details on this clonotype: A much more abundant neighbour one base away suggests this may be a read error. V is TRBV27 and J is TRBJ2-5; 7 bases fit TRBD1. The DNA end is a closer match to TRBJ2-7, so the J assignment may be wrong. CDR1 and CDR2 (germline): MNHEY, SMNVEV (reference sequence). The CDR3 extends over 15 amino acids. In DNA form, the CDR3 reads TGTGCCAGCAGTGGGGGACAGATCCCTGCCTACGAGCAGTACTTC. Translation gives CASSGGQIPAYEQYF.

In the case of this clonotype: This clone may be a read error of a much larger clone one base away. The gene calls are TRBV6-5 and TRBJ1-2, with D hard to call. This CDR3 contains 12 residues. Per the germline V gene, CDR1 is MNHEY and CDR2 is SVGAGI. CDR3 sequence: CAGRSSNYGYTF. The CDR3 DNA reads TGTGCCGGCAGGTCTTCAAACTATGGCTACACCTTC.

For this clonotype: This sequence may be a read error, since a much larger clone differs from it by one base. This chain links TRBV20-1 with TRBJ2-7; 11 bases are a match to TRBD2. V lost 3 bases to trimming and J lost 7 bases; unmatched junction nucleotides: 11. Germline values: CDR1 DFQATT, CDR2 SNEGSKA (reference sequence). This CDR3 region has 15 residues. The CDR3 loop is CSARGGLAARNEQYF. Written as DNA, the CDR3 is TGCAGTGCTAGGGGGGGACTAGCGGCCAGAAATGAGCAGTACTTC.

This clonotype occurred a few times. The rearrangement uses TRBV24-1 and TRBJ1-5; 7 nucleotides match TRBD1. V was clipped by 0 bases and J by 6 bases; unmatched bases: 7. CDR3 length: 16 residues. In germline, CDR1 is KGHDR, CDR2 SFDVKD. The chain's CDR3 is CATSDLTGDYGQPQHF. CDR3 coding DNA: TGTGCCACCAGTGATTTGACAGGGGATTATGGTCAGCCCCAGCATTTT.

This clonotype was counted ten times or more. This chain connects TRBV20-1 to TRBJ2-7; 7 bases map to TRBD1. The CDR3 totals 14 residues. J gave up 2 bases and V 2 bases, and 6 bases lay outside the gene matches. Germline V lookup: CDR1 DFQATT, CDR2 SNEGSKA (reference sequence). The CDR3 protein is CSARRRDSTYEQYF. Here the CDR3 DNA reads TGCAGTGCTAGACGCCGGGACAGTACCTACGAGCAGTACTTC.

The genes are TRBV11-2 and TRBJ2-7, with D perhaps TRBD1 (6 bases). The V gene lost 3 bases and the J gene lost 0 bases, with 18 bases spanning the gap. This CDR3 has 17 amino acids. Germline CDR1 is SGHAT and CDR2 is FQNNGV. The CDR3: CASSFLTGKPNSYEQYF. DNA of the CDR3: TGTGCCAGCAGCTTCCTTACAGGGAAACCTAACTCCTACGAGCAGTACTTC.

This clonotype was detected ten times or more. The chain links TRBV7-6 to TRBJ2-6; D is unresolved. From germline, CDR1 is SGHVS and CDR2 FNYEAQ. CDR3 size: 17 residues. V shed 4 bases and J shed 0 bases, with 13 bases lying between them. For the CDR3, the DNA is TGTGCCAGCAGCTCACTGGACCAAGCCTCTGGGGCCAACGTCCTGACTTTC. Translating it yields CASSSLDQASGANVLTF.

The chain recombines TRBV20-1 with TRBJ1-2, with no clear D. V was trimmed by 8 bases and J by 8 bases, leaving 12 bases between them. There are 10 residues in the CDR3. Germline-derived CDR1 and CDR2 are DFQATT and SNEGSKA (reference sequence). Here the CDR3 reads CSPRVDGYTF. CDR3 nucleotides: TGCAGTCCGAGGGTTGACGGCTACACCTTC.

The chain recombines TRBV7-2 with TRBJ2-1; D unresolved. Looked up from germline, CDR1 is SGHTA and CDR2 is FQGNSA. The germline V and J ends were trimmed by 5 bases and 9 bases, with 11 bases remaining between them. The CDR3 is made up of 12 amino acids. CDR3 protein: CASSPSWTEQFF. Here the CDR3 DNA reads TGTGCCAGCAGCCCTTCTTGGACTGAGCAGTTCTTC.

The rearrangement joins TRBV7-8 to TRBJ1-2; D unresolved. The CDR3 totals 14 residues. CDR1 SGHVS and CDR2 FQNEAQ come from the germline V gene. With 5 bases removed from V and 2 bases from J, the gap between germline ends came to 12 bases. CDR3 residues: CASSLWTDNYGYTF. The CDR3 DNA reads TGTGCCAGCAGCCTCTGGACCGACAACTATGGCTACACCTTC.

This clonotype was observed once. This may be a read error, as it is one base from a much larger clone. The CDR3 ends on some other residue instead of the conserved phenylalanine or tryptophan, so this is likely a read error. The chain carries TRBV7-2 and TRBJ2-5, with D possibly matching TRBD2 (5 bases). With the DNA end fitting TRBJ2-7 better, the J assignment may be wrong. Germline CDR1 is SGHTA and CDR2 is FQGNSA. This CDR3 has 14 amino acids. The CDR3 DNA follows: TGTGCCAGCAGCTTCGCCCTAGCAGATAGCGAGCAGTACCTC. Its translation: CASSFALADSEQYL.

On this clonotype: This may stem from a read error, because a much larger clone lies one nucleotide away. The rearrangement links TRBV2 to TRBJ2-1, with D perhaps assigned TRBD1 or TRBD2 (5 bases each). Germline V CDR1 and CDR2: SNHLY, FYNNEI. Deletions cut 6 bases from V and 10 bases from J, with 16 bases between. CDR3 length: 13 amino acids. CDR3 sequence reads: CASRYGGAFEQFF. The CDR3 DNA is TGTGCCAGCAGATATGGGGGTGCATTCGAGCAGTTCTTC. Variable domain in full (rest from reference TRBV2 and TRBJ2-1): EPEVTQTPSHQVTQMGQEVILRCVPISNHLYFYWYRQILGQKVEFLVSFYNNEISEKSEIFDDQFSVERPDGSNFTLKIRSTKLEDSAMYFCASRYGGAFEQFFGPGTRLTVL.

CDR3 amino acids: CSVAPTGGYEQYF. The CDR3 nucleotides are TGCAGCGTTGCTCCGACAGGGGGCTACGAGCAGTACTTC. The chain combines TRBV29-1 with TRBJ2-7; 9 nucleotides line up with TRBD1. J gave up 3 bases and V 4 bases, and 4 bases lay outside the gene matches. The germline gives CDR1 SQVTM, CDR2 ANQGSEA. The CDR3 is made up of 13 amino acids.

This clonotype was found a few times. The J gene is TRBJ2-7, the V gene TRBV9, with 9 bases matching TRBD2. The V segment lost 2 bases and the J segment 2 bases; nucleotides outside the gene matches: 5. The CDR3 consists of 15 residues. Germline V CDR1 and CDR2: SGDLS, YYNGEE. The CDR3 loop reads CASSVSSGMTYEQYF. The DNA for the CDR3 is TGTGCCAGCAGCGTGTCTAGCGGGATGACCTACGAGCAGTACTTC.

This clonotype has just a few counts. V and J are TRBV20-1 and TRBJ1-1; D is undetermined. V shed 6 bases and J shed 1 base, with 9 bases lying between them. Germline CDR1 and CDR2: DFQATT and SNEGSKA (reference sequence). This CDR3 region has 12 residues. This CDR3 reads CSALIRNTEAFF. The CDR3 DNA reads TGCAGTGCCCTCATAAGGAACACTGAAGCTTTCTTT.

This clonotype was counted many times. The chain couples TRBV9 to TRBJ1-1, with D unclear. CDR1 is SGDLS and CDR2 is YYNGEE in the germline V gene. This CDR3 has 13 residues. V lost 2 bases, J lost 3 bases, and 8 bases lay in between. CDR3 amino acids: CASSVAPDTEAFF. CDR3 nucleotide sequence: TGTGCCAGCAGCGTCGCCCCGGACACTGAAGCTTTCTTT.

This clonotype was detected many times. The V call is TRBV5-1, the J call TRBJ2-7; 11 bases fit TRBD2. The CDR3 runs 16 residues. Germline V CDR1 and CDR2: SGHRS, YFSETQ. The trim removed 4 bases at V and 1 base at J, leaving 7 bases unmatched. The CDR3: CASSPELAGVSYEQYF. DNA for the CDR3: TGCGCCAGCAGCCCGGAACTAGCGGGAGTGTCCTACGAGCAGTACTTC. Full variable domain (missing parts from reference TRBV5-1 and TRBJ2-7): KAGVTQTPRYLIKTRGQQVTLSCSPISGHRSVSWYQQTPGQGLQFLFEYFSETQRNKGNFPGRFSGRQFSNSRSEMNVSTLELGDSALYLCASSPELAGVSYEQYFGPGTRLTVT.

This clonotype has only a few counts. A much bigger clone sits one base away, suggesting this may be a read error. The chain joins TRBV10-3 to TRBJ1-6; 9 bases agree with TRBD1. After removal of 5 bases from V and 7 bases from J, the junction contained 6 bases not matched to a gene. The CDR3 covers 15 residues. In germline, CDR1 is ENHRY, CDR2 SYGVKD. This CDR3 reads CAISMNRGQNSPLHF. CDR3 DNA sequence: TGTGCCATCAGTATGAACAGGGGGCAGAATTCACCCCTCCACTTT.

About this clonotype: The junction departs from the called germline gene at one end, perhaps through a read error. The CDR3, as DNA: TGCAGTGCGAGGGGGACGGAAAGCACAGATTCGCAGTATTTT. Protein: CSARGTESTDSQYF. The genes are TRBV20-1 and TRBJ2-3; D is perhaps TRBD1 (6 bases). CDR3 length equals 14 residues. Germline loops: CDR1 DFQATT, CDR2 SNEGSKA (reference sequence).

The chain employs TRBV6-5 and TRBJ1-1, with TRBD1 as a possible D gene (5 bases). The V end was cut by 8 bases, the J end by 10 bases, with 20 bases between. Germline V gene sequence: CDR1 MNHEY, CDR2 SVGAGI. The CDR3 has 13 residues. DNA of the CDR3: TGTGCCAGCGGTAATGGGCAGGGATTCCCAGCTTTCTTT. Translation: CASGNGQGFPAFF.

Concerning this clonotype itself: Sequence at one end of the junction differs from germline and may be a read error. The V and J genes are TRBV14 and TRBJ2-3; 9 bases line up with TRBD1. CDR1 and CDR2 (germline): SGHDN, FVKESK. The length of the CDR3 is 17 residues. The CDR3 reads CAGSQSRGTGNTDTQYF. CDR3 bases: TGTGCCGGCAGCCAATCCCGGGGGACAGGGAACACAGATACGCAGTATTTT.